This TCR beta chain was profiled in a study of monozygotic twins with inflammatory bowel disease. Regarding this clonotype: Its antigen is unidentified.

Study conclusions and caveats: For repertoire similarity, concordant twins did not differ from discordant twins, possibly because power was limited. Support was absent for any single strong signal or clonotype linked to IBD.

Per germline, CDR1 SGHTA and CDR2 FQGNSA. This CDR3 is built from 15 residues. The quantity of total RNA per TCR library was 3500 ng. TCRdb reanalyzed the 5' RACE reads, giving one entry per CDR3 protein sequence and no DNA. The sample totals over 150,000 distinct CDR3 sequences. This receptor was obtained from a human donor with ulcerative colitis or Crohn's disease, or a healthy co-twin of an affected twin (not recorded which). This chain joins TRBV7-2 and TRBJ2-1. Material for sequencing was blood. The CDR3 reads CASSYSGRRDNEQFF.